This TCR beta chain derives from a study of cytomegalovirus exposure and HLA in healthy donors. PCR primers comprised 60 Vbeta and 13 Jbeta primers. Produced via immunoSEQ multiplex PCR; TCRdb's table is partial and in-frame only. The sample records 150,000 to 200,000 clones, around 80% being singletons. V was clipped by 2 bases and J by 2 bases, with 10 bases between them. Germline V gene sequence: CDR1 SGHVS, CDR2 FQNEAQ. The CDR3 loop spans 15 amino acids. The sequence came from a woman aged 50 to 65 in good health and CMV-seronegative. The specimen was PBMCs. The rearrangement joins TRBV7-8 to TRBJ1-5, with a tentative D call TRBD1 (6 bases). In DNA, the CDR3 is TGTGCCAGCAGCTTAAACAGGGATCGCAATCAGCCCCAGCATTTT. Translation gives CASSLNRDRNQPQHF.